This T cell receptor beta chain was captured by sequencing in a study of OX40 agonist ivuxolimab in advanced cancers. The wider study: With ivuxolimab, an agonistic anti-OX40 (CD134) antibody, patients were treated.

Patients were excluded for autoimmune disease history or systemic immunosuppression. Profiled with immunoSEQ multiplex PCR; TCRdb holds only in-frame clones, not every one. Found here are about 45,000 clones, approximately 91% of them singletons; the top ten hold around 19%. Study findings and constraints: Also present in some nonresponders was a low level of normalized T-cell clonal expansion.

Germline CDR1 reads SEHNR; CDR2 reads FQNEAQ (reference sequence). The CDR3 is 15 amino acids. V gave up 3 bases and J gave up 1 base; unmatched junction bases: 3. For this clone: Its antigen is unknown.

The clonotype originates from an adult with an advanced solid tumor such as melanoma, head and neck, liver or kidney cancer. The sequences come from CD4+ or CD8+ T cells sorted from blood, collected in a trial of the OX40 agonist ivuxolimab. V and J are TRBV7-9 and TRBJ2-3, with 8 bases that match TRBD1. The CDR3, as DNA: TGTGCCAGCAGCTTGGGACAGGAGGGCACAGATACGCAGTATTTT. It codes for CASSLGQEGTDTQYF.